Below, 27 T cell receptor beta chains from the same sample are listed, as sequenced in a study of T cell changes during pregnancy in multiple sclerosis. Assay used: immunoSEQ multiplex PCR; TCRdb lists only in-frame clones, some missing. The data contain about 87,000 clones, just over 90% of them seen just once; the ten biggest clones take up about 1.3%. Source: peripheral blood, taken in the third trimester of pregnancy. These receptors came from a female donor in good health, enrolled as a control in a pregnancy study.

The chain employs TRBV6-1 and TRBJ2-5; 16 bases agree with TRBD2. The J segment lost 5 bases and the V segment lost 2 bases, leaving 5 bases of the junction unmatched. This CDR3 is built from 17 residues. The V gene's germline CDR1 is MNHNS and CDR2 SASEGT. The CDR3 reads CASSELGLAGGRETQYF. The CDR3 DNA is TGTGCCAGCAGTGAATTGGGACTAGCGGGAGGGAGGGAGACCCAGTACTTC.

The V gene is TRBV7-9, the J gene TRBJ2-1, with 9 bases that match TRBD1. The CDR3 is 14 residues long. V lost 4 bases to trimming and J lost 7 bases; unmatched junction nucleotides: 5. Germline lookup yields CDR1 SEHNR and CDR2 FQNEAQ (reference sequence). CDR3 in amino acids: CASSWTGVGNEQFF. The CDR3 region has the DNA TGTGCCAGCAGCTGGACAGGGGTGGGGAATGAGCAGTTCTTC.

This clone has a single count. This chain connects TRBV5-1 to TRBJ2-1, with TRBD2 matching 11 bases. This CDR3 comprises 17 residues. V lost 0 bases and J lost 8; bases outside the gene matches: 10. Germline CDR1 is SGHRS and CDR2 is YFSETQ. The CDR3 sequence is CASSLAAIAGGPDEQFF. The CDR3 DNA reads as TGCGCCAGCAGCTTGGCCGCGATAGCGGGAGGGCCCGATGAGCAGTTCTTC.

The chain couples TRBV28 to TRBJ1-1, with D hard to call. The CDR3 loop spans 16 amino acids. The germline gives CDR1 MDHEN, CDR2 SYDVKM. V lost 5 bases and J 1 base, leaving 17 bases between the germline ends. The DNA of the CDR3 is TGTGCCAGCAGTCCCCATCCTACACTACCGAACACTGAAGCTTTCTTT. Amino acid sequence: CASSPHPTLPNTEAFF.

The chain uses TRBV5-1 and TRBJ1-1; D is unresolved. The CDR3 runs to 14 residues. V gave up 0 bases and J gave up 1 base, with 7 bases separating them. The germline gives CDR1 SGHRS, CDR2 YFSETQ. Here the CDR3 reads CASSLAPENTEAFF. The CDR3, as DNA: TGCGCCAGCAGCTTGGCCCCAGAGAACACTGAAGCTTTCTTT.

The rearrangement links TRBV27 to TRBJ2-7; TRBD1 aligns across 8 bases. Germline CDR1 is MNHEY and CDR2 is SMNVEV (reference sequence). This CDR3 has 15 residues. The V and J ends lost 6 bases and 5 bases, in that order; junction bases with no gene match: 12. The CDR3: CASRYSQGAMDEQYF. CDR3 DNA: TGTGCCAGCAGATATTCGCAGGGGGCAATGGACGAGCAGTACTTC.

The V call is TRBV6-5, the J call TRBJ2-7, with 8 bases aligning to TRBD1. V gave up 1 base and J gave up 2 bases; unmatched junction bases: 4. Per the germline V gene, CDR1 is MNHEY and CDR2 is SVGAGI. The CDR3 is 15 residues long. The CDR3 sequence is CASSYFGQGTYEQYF. CDR3 bases: TGTGCCAGCAGTTACTTCGGACAGGGAACCTACGAGCAGTACTTC.

The chain recombines TRBV5-6 with TRBJ2-5, with a tentative D call TRBD2 (5 bases). The CDR3 totals 13 residues. Trimming took off 2 bases at V and 5 bases at J, with 10 bases between the two ends. Germline assignment: CDR1 SGHDT and CDR2 YYEEEE. The DNA of the CDR3 is TGTGCCAGCAGCTTTTACGGGAAGGAGACCCAGTACTTC. Its translation: CASSFYGKETQYF.

V and J are TRBV25-1 and TRBJ1-1; 7 positions match TRBD1. Germline V lookup: CDR1 MGHDK, CDR2 SYGVNS. The CDR3 has 15 amino acids. With V trimmed by 2 bases and J by 8 bases, 11 bases remained unmatched. The CDR3 here is CASSEEGGRRPEAFF. As DNA, the CDR3 is TGTGCCAGCAGTGAAGAAGGGGGCCGGCGACCCGAAGCTTTCTTT.

The chain uses TRBV2 and TRBJ2-7; 8 nucleotides agree with TRBD2. The CDR3 is made up of 14 amino acids. V lost 6 bases to trimming and J lost 3 bases; unmatched junction nucleotides: 7. Germline V gives CDR1 SNHLY, CDR2 FYNNEI. The CDR3, as DNA: TGTGCCAGCAGCGCCGGGAGGGGTGGCTACGAGCAGTACTTC. This sequence encodes CASSAGRGGYEQYF.

V is TRBV6-6 and J is TRBJ1-5; D is unclear. V lost 10 bases to trimming and J lost 6 bases, with 10 bases between them. The CDR3 contains 11 residues. Germline V gene data show CDR1 as MNHNY and CDR2 as SVGAGI (reference sequence). The CDR3 loop is CATSSSQPQHF. CDR3 in DNA: TGTGCCACTTCTTCGAGTCAGCCCCAGCATTTT.

The chain couples TRBV5-1 to TRBJ2-3; D is undetermined. This CDR3 spans 13 amino acids. Germline V gives CDR1 SGHRS, CDR2 YFSETQ. Trimming took off 4 bases at V and 1 base at J, with 7 bases between the two ends. The CDR3 sequence: CASSPAGTDTQYF. CDR3 bases: TGCGCCAGCAGCCCCGCAGGCACAGATACGCAGTATTTT.

The gene calls are TRBV6-5 and TRBJ2-7, with 9 nucleotides matching TRBD2. V was pared by 2 bases and J by 2 bases, with 1 base of the junction left unmatched. Looked up from germline, CDR1 is MNHEY and CDR2 is SVGAGI. This CDR3 region has 14 residues. The CDR3 spells CASSYERGAYEQYF. The CDR3 nucleotides are TGTGCCAGCAGTTACGAGCGGGGGGCCTACGAGCAGTACTTC.

This clone came up a few times. The genes are TRBV7-6 and TRBJ2-1; 14 nucleotides line up with TRBD2. This CDR3 contains 19 residues. The ends lost 5 bases at V and 9 bases at J; junction bases unmatched: 18. In germline, CDR1 is SGHVS, CDR2 FNYEAQ. The CDR3 sequence is CASSLGTSGSEGTLSEQFF. The DNA for the CDR3 is TGTGCCAGCAGCCTCGGGACTAGCGGGAGTGAGGGTACGCTCAGTGAGCAGTTCTTC.

The chain combines TRBV30 with TRBJ1-3; D uncertain. The CDR3 has 13 residues. CDR1 and CDR2 (germline): GTSNPN, SVGIG (reference sequence). V was pared by 0 bases and J by 7 bases, with 10 bases between. The CDR3 DNA reads as TGTGCCTGGAGTGTCGGGGATTCCAACACCATATATTTT. Translated: CAWSVGDSNTIYF.

This sequence joins TRBV7-2 and TRBJ2-7; D is unresolved. V lost 2 bases and J lost 1, with 9 bases in between. The length of the CDR3 is 14 residues. Germline CDR1 is SGHTA and CDR2 is FQGNSA. The CDR3 protein is CASSLYPISYEQYF. The CDR3 nucleotides read TGTGCCAGCAGCTTATACCCTATTTCCTACGAGCAGTACTTC.

The genes are TRBV6-1 and TRBJ2-7; TRBD2 might be the D (6 bases). V was trimmed by 2 bases and J by 3 bases, leaving 8 bases between them. The germline V gene has CDR1 MNHNS and CDR2 SASEGT. There are 13 residues in the CDR3. The CDR3 bases are TGTGCCAGCAGTGAATGGAGGGTCTACGAGCAGTACTTC. It translates to CASSEWRVYEQYF.

J is TRBJ2-7 and V is TRBV7-9, with D possibly being TRBD2 (5 bases). Between the trimmed V and J ends, which lost 4 bases and 9 bases, there was a span of 13 bases. Germline CDR1 is SEHNR and CDR2 is FQNEAQ (reference sequence). The CDR3 is 12 amino acids. The CDR3 is CASSWPDEGQYF. The CDR3 nucleotides read TGTGCCAGCAGCTGGCCCGATGAGGGGCAGTACTTC.

The chain links TRBV6-5 to TRBJ2-1, with TRBD2 matching over 12 bases. V shed 6 bases, J shed 7 bases, and the junction held 7 bases outside the gene matches. Germline-derived CDR1 and CDR2 are MNHEY and SVGAGI. This CDR3 is 15 amino acids long. The CDR3 nucleotides are TGTGCCAGCAGCCGGACTAGCGGGACGCCGAATGAGCAGTTCTTC. It codes for CASSRTSGTPNEQFF.

This clone came up once. The chain joins TRBV5-6 to TRBJ1-2, with TRBD1 matching over 7 bases. J lost 8 bases, V lost 5 bases, and 6 bases had no gene match. This CDR3 is built from 12 residues. Germline lookup yields CDR1 SGHDT and CDR2 YYEEEE. CDR3 in DNA: TGTGCCAGCAGTGTCCACAGGGGCGGCTACACCTTC. Protein product: CASSVHRGGYTF.

J is TRBJ2-7 and V is TRBV7-2; 10 bases line up with TRBD2. The CDR3 totals 16 residues. The V gene end was trimmed by 2 bases and the J gene end by 2 bases; junction bases not matched to a gene: 6. Germline CDR1 SGHTA, CDR2 FQGNSA. In nucleotides, the CDR3 is TGTGCCAGCAGCTTATCCAGCGGGAGGGTACCCTACGAGCAGTACTTC. Residues: CASSLSSGRVPYEQYF.

V gene TRBV5-4 combines with J gene TRBJ2-7; TRBD1 agrees at 8 bases. J was trimmed by 1 base and V by 0 bases; bases with no gene match: 3. This CDR3 comprises 15 residues. CDR1 is SGHNT and CDR2 is YYREEE in the germline V gene (reference sequence). In DNA form, the CDR3 reads TGTGCCAGCAGCTTGGCACAGGGGGGTTCCTACGAGCAGTACTTC. Translating it yields CASSLAQGGSYEQYF.

The chain couples TRBV5-1 to TRBJ2-4, with TRBD2 matching 9 bases. Germline CDR1 SGHRS, CDR2 YFSETQ. V gave up 0 bases and J gave up 3 bases; unmatched junction bases: 10. The CDR3 covers 18 residues. The CDR3 DNA sequence: TGCGCCAGCAGCTTGGAAGCCGGGACTAGCTTGGTCAAAAACATTCAGTACTTC. Amino acids: CASSLEAGTSLVKNIQYF.

This sequence joins TRBV18 and TRBJ2-7; tentative D call: TRBD1 (6 bases). Germline V lookup: CDR1 KGHSH, CDR2 LQKENI. Trimming cost V 3 bases and J 3 bases, with 12 bases left between them. The CDR3 length is 14 residues. CDR3 loop: CASSPTWTDYEQYF. The CDR3 nucleotides read TGTGCCAGCTCACCGACCTGGACAGACTACGAGCAGTACTTC.

The chain uses TRBV25-1 and TRBJ2-1; D might be TRBD2 (6 bases). The CDR3 has 12 residues. The germline V and J ends were trimmed by 2 bases and 10 bases, with 9 bases remaining between them. CDR1 and CDR2 (germline): MGHDK, SYGVNS. The CDR3 spells CASSEGRREQFF. The CDR3 nucleotides read TGTGCCAGCAGTGAAGGGAGGAGGGAGCAGTTCTTC.

V usage is TRBV5-6 and J usage is TRBJ1-5; 11 bases line up with TRBD1. The CDR3 has 19 residues. The germline V gene encodes CDR1 SGHDT and CDR2 YYEEEE. Trimming cost V 7 bases and J 0 bases; bases outside gene matches: 15. The CDR3 region has the DNA TGTGCCAGCTCTTCTCTCCGGACAGGGGGCTCCTATAGCAATCAGCCCCAGCATTTT. This codes for CASSSLRTGGSYSNQPQHF.

The J gene is TRBJ2-7, the V gene TRBV11-2; D is uncertain. Per germline, CDR1 SGHAT and CDR2 FQNNGV. With 0 bases removed from V and 3 bases from J, the gap between germline ends came to 6 bases. This CDR3 has 13 amino acids. The CDR3 region has the DNA TGTGCCAGCAGCTTAGAATCGGGCTACGAGCAGTACTTC. It translates to CASSLESGYEQYF.